This T cell receptor (beta chain) came from a study of CD8 T cells in ankylosing spondylitis. Study-wide points: In peripheral blood, disease-linked CD8+ clones occurred at relatively low frequencies.

This clonotype was seen many times. Its specificity is not known. Germline CDR1 reads SGHKS; CDR2 reads YYEKEE (reference sequence). This CDR3 is 15 amino acids long. V was trimmed by 7 bases and J by 0 bases, leaving 16 bases between them. Making use of molecular barcodes, quantitative 5'-RACE generated TCR beta libraries. TCRdb independently ran MiXCR on the 5' RACE reads; one entry per CDR3 protein. The sample lists over 100,000 distinct CDR3 sequences; around 7% were seen once. The rearrangement uses TRBV5-5 and TRBJ1-2; maybe TRBD1 (5 bases). The sample comprised blood, either unsorted or a sorted T cell fraction (not recorded which). The sequence came from a male donor with ankylosing spondylitis or in good health (not recorded which). The CDR3 sequence: CASGAGPGPNYGYTF. CDR3 DNA: TGTGCCAGCGGGGCCGGGCCAGGGCCTAACTATGGCTACACCTTC. Based on the CDR3 plus reference TRBV5-5 and TRBJ1-2, the full variable domain is DAGVTQSPTHLIKTRGQQVTLRCSPISGHKSVSWYQQVLGQGPQFIFQYYEKEERGRGNFPDRFSARQFPNYSSELNVNALLLGDSALYLCASGAGPGPNYGYTFGSGTRLTVV.